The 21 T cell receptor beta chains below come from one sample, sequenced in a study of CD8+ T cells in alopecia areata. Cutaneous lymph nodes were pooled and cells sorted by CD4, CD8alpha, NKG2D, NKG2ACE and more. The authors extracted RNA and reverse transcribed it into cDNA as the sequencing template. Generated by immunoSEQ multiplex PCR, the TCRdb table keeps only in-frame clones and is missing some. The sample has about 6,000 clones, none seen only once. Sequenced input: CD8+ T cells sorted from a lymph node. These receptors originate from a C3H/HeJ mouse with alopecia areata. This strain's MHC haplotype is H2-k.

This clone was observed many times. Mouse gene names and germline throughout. Here the CDR3 reads CASSLGTGGHNYAEQFF. The CDR3 DNA, read in part, is TGTGCCAGCAGTTTAGGGACAGGGGGCCATAACTATGCT. The V gene is TRBV14, the J gene TRBJ2-1; 12 bases map to TRBD1. The CDR3 goes on 4 residues after the read ends, and that part is filled in from the germline J gene. Per the germline V gene, CDR1 is SGHDT and CDR2 is FRDEAV. The CDR3 loop spans 17 amino acids. V lost 2 bases, J lost 0 bases, and 3 bases stayed unmatched.

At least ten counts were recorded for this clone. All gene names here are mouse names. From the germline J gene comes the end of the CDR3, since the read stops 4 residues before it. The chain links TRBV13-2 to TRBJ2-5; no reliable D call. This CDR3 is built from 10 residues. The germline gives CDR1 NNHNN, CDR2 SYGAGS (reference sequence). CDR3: CASVGDTQYF. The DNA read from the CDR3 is TGTGCCAGCGTAGGGGAC.

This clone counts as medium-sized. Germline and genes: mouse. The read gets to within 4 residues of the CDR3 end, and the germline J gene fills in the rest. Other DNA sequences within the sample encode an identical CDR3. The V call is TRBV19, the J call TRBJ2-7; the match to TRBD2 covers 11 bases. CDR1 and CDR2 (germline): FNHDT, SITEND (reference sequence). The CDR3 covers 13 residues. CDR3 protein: CASSRDWGYEQYF. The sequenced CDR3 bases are TGTGCCAGCAGCCGGGACTGGGGGTAT.

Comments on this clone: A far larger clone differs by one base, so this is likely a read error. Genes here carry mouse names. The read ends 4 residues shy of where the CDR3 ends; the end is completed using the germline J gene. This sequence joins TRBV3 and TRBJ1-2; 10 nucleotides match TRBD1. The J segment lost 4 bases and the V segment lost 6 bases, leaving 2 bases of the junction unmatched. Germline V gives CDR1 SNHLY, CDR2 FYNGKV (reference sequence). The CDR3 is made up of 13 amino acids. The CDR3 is CASSRDRGSDYTF. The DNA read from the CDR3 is TGTGCCAGCAGTCGGGACAGGGGCTCC.

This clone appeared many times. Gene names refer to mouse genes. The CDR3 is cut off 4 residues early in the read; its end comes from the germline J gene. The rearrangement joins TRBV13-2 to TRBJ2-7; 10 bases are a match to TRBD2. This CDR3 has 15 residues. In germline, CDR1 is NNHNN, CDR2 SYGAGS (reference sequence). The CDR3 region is CASGDFPGGAHEQYF. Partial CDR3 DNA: TGTGCCAGCGGTGATTTTCCTGGGGGGGCGCAT.

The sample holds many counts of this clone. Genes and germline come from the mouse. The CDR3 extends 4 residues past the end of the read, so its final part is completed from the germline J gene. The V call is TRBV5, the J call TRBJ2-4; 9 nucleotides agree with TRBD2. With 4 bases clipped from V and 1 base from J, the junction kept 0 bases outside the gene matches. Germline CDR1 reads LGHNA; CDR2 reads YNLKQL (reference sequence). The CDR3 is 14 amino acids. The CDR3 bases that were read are TGTGCCAGCAGCCGGACTGGGGGTCAAAAC. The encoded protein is CASSRTGGQN. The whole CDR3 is CASSRTGGQNTLYF.

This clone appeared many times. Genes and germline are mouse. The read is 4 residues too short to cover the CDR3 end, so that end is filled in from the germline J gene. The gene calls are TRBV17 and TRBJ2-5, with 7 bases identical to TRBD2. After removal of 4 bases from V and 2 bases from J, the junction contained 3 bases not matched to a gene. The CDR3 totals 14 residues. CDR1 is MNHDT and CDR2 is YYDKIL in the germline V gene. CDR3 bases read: TGTGCTAGCAGTACAGACTGGGTCCAAGAC. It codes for CASSTDWVQD. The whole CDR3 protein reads CASSTDWVQDTQYF.

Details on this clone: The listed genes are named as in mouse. CDR3 DNA (partial): TGTGCCAGCGGTGATTGGTGGGGGGGCGGGAGCCAAGAC. Encoded protein: CASGDWWGGGSQD. The whole CDR3 is CASGDWWGGGSQDTQYF. The chain carries TRBV13-2 and TRBJ2-5, with TRBD2 identical over 9 bases. The CDR3 extends 4 residues past the end of the read, so its final part is completed from the germline J gene. This CDR3 comprises 17 residues. V shed 1 base, J shed 2 bases, and the junction held 8 bases outside the gene matches. Germline V gene data show CDR1 as NNHNN and CDR2 as SYGAGS (reference sequence).

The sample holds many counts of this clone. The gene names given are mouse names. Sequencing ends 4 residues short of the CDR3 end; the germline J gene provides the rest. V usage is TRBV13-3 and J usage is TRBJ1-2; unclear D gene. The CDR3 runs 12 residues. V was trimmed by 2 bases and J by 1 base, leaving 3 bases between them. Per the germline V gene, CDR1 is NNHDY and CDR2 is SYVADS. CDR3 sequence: CASSDRNSDYTF. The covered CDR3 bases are TGTGCCAGCAGTGACAGAAACTCC.

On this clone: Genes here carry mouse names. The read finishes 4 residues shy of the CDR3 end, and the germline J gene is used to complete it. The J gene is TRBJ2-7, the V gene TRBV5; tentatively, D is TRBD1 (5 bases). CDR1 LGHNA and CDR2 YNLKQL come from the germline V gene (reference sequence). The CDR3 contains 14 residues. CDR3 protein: CASSQENQGYEQYF. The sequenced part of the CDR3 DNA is TGTGCCAGCAGCCAAGAAAATCAGGGTTAT.

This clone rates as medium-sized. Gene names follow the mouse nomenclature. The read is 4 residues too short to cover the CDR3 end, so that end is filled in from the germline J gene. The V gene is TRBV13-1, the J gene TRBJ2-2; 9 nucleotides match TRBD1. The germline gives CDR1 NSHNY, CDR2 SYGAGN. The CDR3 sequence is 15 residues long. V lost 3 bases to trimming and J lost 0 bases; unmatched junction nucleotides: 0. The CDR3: CASSGDRANTGQLYF. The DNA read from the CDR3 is TGTGCCAGCAGTGGGGACAGGGCAAACACCGGG.

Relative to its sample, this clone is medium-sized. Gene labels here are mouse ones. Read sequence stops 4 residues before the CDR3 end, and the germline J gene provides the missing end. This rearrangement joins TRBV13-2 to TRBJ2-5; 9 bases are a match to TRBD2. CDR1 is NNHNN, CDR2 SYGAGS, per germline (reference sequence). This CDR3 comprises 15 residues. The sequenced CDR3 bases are TGTGCCAGCGGTGATTTGGGGGGGCGCCCAGAC. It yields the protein CASGDLGGRPD. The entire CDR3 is CASGDLGGRPDTQYF.

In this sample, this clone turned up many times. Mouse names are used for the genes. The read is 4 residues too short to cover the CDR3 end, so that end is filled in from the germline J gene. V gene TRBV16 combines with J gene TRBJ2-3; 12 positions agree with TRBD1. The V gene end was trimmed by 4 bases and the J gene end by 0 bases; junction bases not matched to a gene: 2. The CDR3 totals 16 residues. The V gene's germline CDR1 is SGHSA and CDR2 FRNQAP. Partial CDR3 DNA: TGTGCAAGCAGCTCAGGGACAGGGGGCAGTGCAGAA. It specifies CASSSGTGGSAE. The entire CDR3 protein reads CASSSGTGGSAETLYF.

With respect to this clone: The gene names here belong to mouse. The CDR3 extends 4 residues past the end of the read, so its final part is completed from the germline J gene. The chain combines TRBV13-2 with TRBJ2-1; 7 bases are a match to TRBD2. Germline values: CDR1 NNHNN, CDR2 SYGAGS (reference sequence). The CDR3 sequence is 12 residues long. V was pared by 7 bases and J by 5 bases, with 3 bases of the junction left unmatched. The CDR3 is CASNLGDAEQFF. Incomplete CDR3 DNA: TGTGCCAGCAACCTGGGGGATGCT.

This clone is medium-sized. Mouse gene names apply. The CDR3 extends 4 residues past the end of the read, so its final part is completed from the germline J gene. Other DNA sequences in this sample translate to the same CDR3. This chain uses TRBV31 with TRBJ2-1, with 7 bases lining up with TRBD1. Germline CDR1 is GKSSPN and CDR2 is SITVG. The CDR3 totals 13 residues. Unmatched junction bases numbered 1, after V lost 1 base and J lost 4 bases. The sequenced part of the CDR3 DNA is TGTGCCTGGAGTCCGGGACAGTATGCT. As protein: CAWSPGQYA. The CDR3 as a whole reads CAWSPGQYAEQFF. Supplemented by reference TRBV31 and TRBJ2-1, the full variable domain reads AQTIHQWPVAEIKAVGSPLSLGCTIKGKSSPNLYWYWQATGGTLQQLFYSITVGQVESVVQLNLSASRPKDDQFILSTEKLLLSHSGFYLCAWSPGQYAEQFFGPGTRLTVL.

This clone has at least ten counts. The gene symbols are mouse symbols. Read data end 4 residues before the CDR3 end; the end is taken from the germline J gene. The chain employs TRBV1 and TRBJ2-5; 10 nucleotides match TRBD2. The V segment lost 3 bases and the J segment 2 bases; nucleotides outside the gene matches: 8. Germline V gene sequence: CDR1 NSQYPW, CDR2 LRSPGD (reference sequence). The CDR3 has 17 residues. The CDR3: CTCSAWGGAQSQDTQYF. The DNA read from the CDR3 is TGCACCTGCAGTGCCTGGGGGGGCGCTCAGAGCCAAGAC.

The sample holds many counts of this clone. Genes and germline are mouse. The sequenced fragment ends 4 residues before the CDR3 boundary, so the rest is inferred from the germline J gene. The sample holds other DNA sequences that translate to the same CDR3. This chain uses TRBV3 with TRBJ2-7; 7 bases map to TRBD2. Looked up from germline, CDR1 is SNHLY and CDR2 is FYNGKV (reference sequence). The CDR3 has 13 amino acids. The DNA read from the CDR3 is TGTGCCAGCAGCTTAGACTGGGGATAT. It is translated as CASSLDWGY. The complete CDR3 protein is CASSLDWGYEQYF.

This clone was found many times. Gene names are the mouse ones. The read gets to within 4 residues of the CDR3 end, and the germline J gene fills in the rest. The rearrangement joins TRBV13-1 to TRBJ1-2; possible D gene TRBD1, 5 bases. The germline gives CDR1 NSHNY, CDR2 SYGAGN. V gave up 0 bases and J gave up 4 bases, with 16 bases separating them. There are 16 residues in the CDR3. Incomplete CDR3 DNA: TGTGCCAGCAGTGATGCTCTAGGCAGGGCCTTCTCC. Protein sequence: CASSDALGRAFS. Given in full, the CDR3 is CASSDALGRAFSDYTF.

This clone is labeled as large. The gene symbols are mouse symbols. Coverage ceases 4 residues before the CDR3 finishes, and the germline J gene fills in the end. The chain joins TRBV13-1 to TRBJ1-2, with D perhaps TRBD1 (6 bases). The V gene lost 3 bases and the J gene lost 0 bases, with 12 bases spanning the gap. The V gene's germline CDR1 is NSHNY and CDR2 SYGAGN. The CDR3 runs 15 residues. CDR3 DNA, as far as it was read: TGTGCCAGCAGTGCCCACAGGGAGGCAAACTCC. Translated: CASSAHREANS. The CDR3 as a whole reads CASSAHREANSDYTF.

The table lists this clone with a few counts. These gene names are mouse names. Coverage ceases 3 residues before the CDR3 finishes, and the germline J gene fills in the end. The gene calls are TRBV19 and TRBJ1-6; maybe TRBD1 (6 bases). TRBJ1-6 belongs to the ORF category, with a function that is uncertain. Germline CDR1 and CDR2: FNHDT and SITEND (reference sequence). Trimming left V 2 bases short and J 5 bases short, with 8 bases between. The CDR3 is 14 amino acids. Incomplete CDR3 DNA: TGTGCCAGCAGTATTGACAGGAATAATTCGCCC. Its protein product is CASSIDRNNSP. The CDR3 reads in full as CASSIDRNNSPLYF.

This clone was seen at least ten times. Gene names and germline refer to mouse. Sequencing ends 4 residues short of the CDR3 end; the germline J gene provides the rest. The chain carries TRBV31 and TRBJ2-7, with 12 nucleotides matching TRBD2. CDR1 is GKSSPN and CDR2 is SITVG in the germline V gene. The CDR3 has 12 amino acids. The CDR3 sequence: CVAGTGGYEQYF. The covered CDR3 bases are TGTGTTGCAGGGACTGGGGGGTAT. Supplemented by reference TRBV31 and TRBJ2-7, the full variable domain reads AQTIHQWPVAEIKAVGSPLSLGCTIKGKSSPNLYWYWQATGGTLQQLFYSITVGQVESVVQLNLSASRPKDDQFILSTEKLLLSHSGFYLCVAGTGGYEQYFGPGTRLTVL.